This TCR beta chain derives from a study of spatial heterogeneity in lung cancer. Study-wide background: Detected sequences consistently included more beta-chain ones than alpha-chain ones. Study-wide results and caveats: Expanded tumor TCRs that were ubiquitous appeared in blood more at resection than follow-up.

About this clonotype: The antigen is not known.

Indicated time point: sample taken at primary tumor resection. The sequenced material consisted of unsorted whole RNA from tumor, nontumor lung or frozen PBMC. The donors comprised roughly 71 untreated early-stage non-small cell lung cancer patients. The library protocol tagged each TCR cDNA with a unique molecular identifier. TCRdb re-called the 5' RACE reads with MiXCR, one entry per CDR3 protein. The table records 9,500 to 15,000 distinct CDR3 sequences, over 11% of them present only once. Per the germline V gene, CDR1 is SEHNR and CDR2 is FQNEAQ (reference sequence). The CDR3 spans 15 residues. V lost 6 bases, J lost 5 bases, and 8 bases stayed unmatched.

The genes are TRBV7-9 and TRBJ1-4, with TRBD1 identical over 8 bases. This clonotype was sampled from a female donor with early-stage non-small cell lung cancer. The source was PBMCs, collected at surgery. The CDR3 is CASRPADRGNEKLFF. CDR3 nucleotides: TGTGCCAGCAGACCAGCTGACAGGGGAAATGAAAAACTGTTTTTT.